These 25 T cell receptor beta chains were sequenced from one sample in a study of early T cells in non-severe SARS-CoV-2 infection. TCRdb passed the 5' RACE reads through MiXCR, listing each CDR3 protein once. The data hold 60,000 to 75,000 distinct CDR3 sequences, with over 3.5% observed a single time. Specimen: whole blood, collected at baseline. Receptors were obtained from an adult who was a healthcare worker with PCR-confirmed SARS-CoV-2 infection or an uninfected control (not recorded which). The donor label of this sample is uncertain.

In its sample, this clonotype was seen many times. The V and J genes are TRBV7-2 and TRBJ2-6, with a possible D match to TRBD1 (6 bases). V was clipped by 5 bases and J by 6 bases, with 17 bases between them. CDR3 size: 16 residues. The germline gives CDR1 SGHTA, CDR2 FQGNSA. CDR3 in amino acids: CASSMTGQPVANVLTF. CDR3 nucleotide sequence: TGTGCCAGCAGCATGACAGGCCAACCAGTGGCCAACGTCCTGACTTTC.

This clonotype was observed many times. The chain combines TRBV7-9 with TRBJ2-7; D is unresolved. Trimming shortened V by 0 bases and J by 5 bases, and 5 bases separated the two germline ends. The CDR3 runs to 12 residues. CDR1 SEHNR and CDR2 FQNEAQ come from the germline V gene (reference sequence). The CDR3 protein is CASSLAANEQYF. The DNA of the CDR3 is TGTGCCAGCAGCTTAGCCGCCAACGAGCAGTACTTC. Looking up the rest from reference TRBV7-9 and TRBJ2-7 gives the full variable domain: DTGVSQNPRHKITKRGQNVTFRCDPISEHNRLYWYRQTLGQGPEFLTYFQNEAQLEKSRLLSDRFSAERPKGSFSTLEIQRTEQGDSAMYLCASSLAANEQYFGPGTRLTVT.

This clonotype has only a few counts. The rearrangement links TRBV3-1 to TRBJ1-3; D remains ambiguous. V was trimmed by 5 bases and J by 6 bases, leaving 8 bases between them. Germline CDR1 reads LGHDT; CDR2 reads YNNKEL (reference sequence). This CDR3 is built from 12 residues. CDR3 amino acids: CASSIELNTIYF. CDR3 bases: TGTGCCAGCAGCATTGAACTAAACACCATATATTTT.

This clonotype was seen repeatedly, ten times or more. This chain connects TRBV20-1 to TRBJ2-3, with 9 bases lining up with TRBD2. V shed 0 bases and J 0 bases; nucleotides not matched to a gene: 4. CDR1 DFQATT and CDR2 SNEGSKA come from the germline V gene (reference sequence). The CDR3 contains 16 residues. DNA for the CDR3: TGCAGTGCTAGAGACGAGCGGGGGGCAAGCACAGATACGCAGTATTTT. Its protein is CSARDERGASTDTQYF.

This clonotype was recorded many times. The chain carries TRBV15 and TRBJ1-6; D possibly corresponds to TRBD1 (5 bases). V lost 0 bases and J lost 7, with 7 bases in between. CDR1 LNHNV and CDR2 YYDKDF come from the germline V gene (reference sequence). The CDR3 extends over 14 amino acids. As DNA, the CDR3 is TGTGCCACCAGCAGAGAAGACAGAAATTCACCCCTCCACTTT. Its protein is CATSREDRNSPLHF. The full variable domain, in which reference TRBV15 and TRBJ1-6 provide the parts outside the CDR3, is DAMVIQNPRYQVTQFGKPVTLSCSQTLNHNVMYWYQQKSSQAPKLLFHYYDKDFNNEADTPDNFQSRRPNTSFCFLDIRSPGLGDTAMYLCATSREDRNSPLHFGNGTRLTVT.

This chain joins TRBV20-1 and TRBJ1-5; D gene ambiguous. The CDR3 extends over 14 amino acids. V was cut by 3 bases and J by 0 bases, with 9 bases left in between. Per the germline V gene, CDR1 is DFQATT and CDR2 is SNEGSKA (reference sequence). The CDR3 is CSARSTLSNQPQHF. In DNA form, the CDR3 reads TGCAGTGCTAGGAGTACACTTAGCAATCAGCCCCAGCATTTT.

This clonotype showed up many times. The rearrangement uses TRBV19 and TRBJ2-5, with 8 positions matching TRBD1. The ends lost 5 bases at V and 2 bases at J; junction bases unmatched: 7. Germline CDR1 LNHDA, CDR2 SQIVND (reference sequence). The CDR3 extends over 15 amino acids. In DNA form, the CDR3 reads TGTGCCAGTAGTCCAAGACAGGGGCGGCAAGAGACCCAGTACTTC. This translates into CASSPRQGRQETQYF. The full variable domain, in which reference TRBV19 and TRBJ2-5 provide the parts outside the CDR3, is DGGITQSPKYLFRKEGQNVTLSCEQNLNHDAMYWYRQDPGQGLRLIYYSQIVNDFQKGDIAEGYSVSREKKESFPLTVTSAQKNPTAFYLCASSPRQGRQETQYFGPGTRLLVL.

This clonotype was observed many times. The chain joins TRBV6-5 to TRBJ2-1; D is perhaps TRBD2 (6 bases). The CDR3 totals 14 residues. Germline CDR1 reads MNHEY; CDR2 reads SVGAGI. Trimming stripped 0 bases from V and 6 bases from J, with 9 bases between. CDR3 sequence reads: CASSYSTGLNEQFF. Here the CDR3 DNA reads TGTGCCAGCAGTTACTCAACGGGACTCAATGAGCAGTTCTTC.

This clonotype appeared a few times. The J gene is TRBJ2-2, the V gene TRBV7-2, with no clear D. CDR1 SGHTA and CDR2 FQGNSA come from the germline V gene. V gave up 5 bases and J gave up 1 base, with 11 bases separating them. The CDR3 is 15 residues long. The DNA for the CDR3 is TGTGCCAGCAGCCCCTTGCGGCGGAACACCGGGGAGCTGTTTTTT. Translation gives CASSPLRRNTGELFF.

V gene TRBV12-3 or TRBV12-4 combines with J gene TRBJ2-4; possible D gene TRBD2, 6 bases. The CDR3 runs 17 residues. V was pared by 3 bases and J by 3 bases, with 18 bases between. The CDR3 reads CASSFQAEGRGKNIQYF. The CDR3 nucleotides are TGTGCCAGCAGTTTTCAGGCGGAGGGCCGTGGCAAAAACATTCAGTACTTC.

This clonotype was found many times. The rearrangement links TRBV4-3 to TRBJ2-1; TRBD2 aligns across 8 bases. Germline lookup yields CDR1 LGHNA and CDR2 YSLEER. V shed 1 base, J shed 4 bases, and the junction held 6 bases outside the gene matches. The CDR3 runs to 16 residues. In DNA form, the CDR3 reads TGCGCCAGCAGCCAAGTCCTGAGCGGGGGATACAATGAGCAGTTCTTC. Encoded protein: CASSQVLSGGYNEQFF.

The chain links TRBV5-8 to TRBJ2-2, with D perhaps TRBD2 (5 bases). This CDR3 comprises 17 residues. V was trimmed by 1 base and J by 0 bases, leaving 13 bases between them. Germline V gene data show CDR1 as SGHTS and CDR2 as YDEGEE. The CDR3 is CASSLIFDGANTGELFF. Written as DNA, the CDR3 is TGTGCCAGCAGCTTGATTTTTGACGGGGCGAACACCGGGGAGCTGTTTTTT.

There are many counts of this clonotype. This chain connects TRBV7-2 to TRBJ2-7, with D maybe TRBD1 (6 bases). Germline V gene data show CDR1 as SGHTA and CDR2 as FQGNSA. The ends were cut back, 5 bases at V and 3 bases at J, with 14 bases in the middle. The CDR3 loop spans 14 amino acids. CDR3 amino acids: CASSATGMGYEQYF. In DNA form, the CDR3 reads TGTGCCAGCAGCGCGACAGGAATGGGCTACGAGCAGTACTTC.

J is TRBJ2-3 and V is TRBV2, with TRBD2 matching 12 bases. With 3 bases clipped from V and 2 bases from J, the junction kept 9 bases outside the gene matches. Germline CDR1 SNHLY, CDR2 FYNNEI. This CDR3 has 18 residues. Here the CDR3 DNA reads TGTGCCAGCAGTGATCTCTTGAGGACTAGCGGGGTCACAGATACGCAGTATTTT. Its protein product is CASSDLLRTSGVTDTQYF.

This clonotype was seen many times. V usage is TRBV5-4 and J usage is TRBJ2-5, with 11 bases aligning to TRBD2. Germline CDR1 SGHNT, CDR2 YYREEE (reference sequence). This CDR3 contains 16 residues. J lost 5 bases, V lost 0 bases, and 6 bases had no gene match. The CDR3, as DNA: TGTGCCAGCAGCTTGGCCCTAGCGGGGGGTCAGGAGACCCAGTACTTC. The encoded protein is CASSLALAGGQETQYF. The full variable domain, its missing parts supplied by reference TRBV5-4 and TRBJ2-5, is ETGVTQSPTHLIKTRGQQVTLRCSSQSGHNTVSWYQQALGQGPQFIFQYYREEENGRGNFPPRFSGLQFPNYSSELNVNALELDDSALYLCASSLALAGGQETQYFGPGTRLLVL.

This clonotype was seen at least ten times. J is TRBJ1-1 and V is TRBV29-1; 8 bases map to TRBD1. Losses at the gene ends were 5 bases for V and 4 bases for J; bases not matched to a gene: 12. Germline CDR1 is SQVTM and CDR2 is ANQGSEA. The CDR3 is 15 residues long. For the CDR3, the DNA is TGCAGCGTTCAACCACATAATACAGGGGGCACTGAAGCTTTCTTT. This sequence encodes CSVQPHNTGGTEAFF.

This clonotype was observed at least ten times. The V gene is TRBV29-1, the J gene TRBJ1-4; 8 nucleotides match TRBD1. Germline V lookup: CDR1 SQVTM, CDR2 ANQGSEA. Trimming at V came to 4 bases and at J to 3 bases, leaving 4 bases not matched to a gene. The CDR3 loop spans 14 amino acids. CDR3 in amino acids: CSVARGQSNEKLFF. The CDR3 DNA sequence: TGCAGCGTTGCCAGGGGGCAATCTAATGAAAAACTGTTTTTT.

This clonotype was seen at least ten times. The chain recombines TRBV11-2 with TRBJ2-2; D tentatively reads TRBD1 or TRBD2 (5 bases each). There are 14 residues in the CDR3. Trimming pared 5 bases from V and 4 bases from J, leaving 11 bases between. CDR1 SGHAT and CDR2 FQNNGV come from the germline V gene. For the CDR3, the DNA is TGTGCCAGCAGCCGCGTCGGGACCACCGGGGAGCTGTTTTTT. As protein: CASSRVGTTGELFF.

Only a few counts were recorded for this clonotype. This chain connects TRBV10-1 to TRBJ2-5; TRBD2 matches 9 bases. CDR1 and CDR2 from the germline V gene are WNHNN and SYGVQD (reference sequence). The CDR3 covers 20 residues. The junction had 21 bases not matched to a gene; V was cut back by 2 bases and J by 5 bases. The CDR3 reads CASSEPLDPARGGGKETQYF. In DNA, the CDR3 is TGCGCCAGCAGTGAGCCCCTCGACCCTGCCCGCGGGGGGGGTAAGGAGACCCAGTACTTC.

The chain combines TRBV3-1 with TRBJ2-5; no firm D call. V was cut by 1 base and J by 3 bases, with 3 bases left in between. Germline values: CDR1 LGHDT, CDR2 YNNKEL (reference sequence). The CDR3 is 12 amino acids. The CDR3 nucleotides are TGTGCCAGCAGCCAAGTAAAAGAGACCCAGTACTTC. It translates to CASSQVKETQYF.

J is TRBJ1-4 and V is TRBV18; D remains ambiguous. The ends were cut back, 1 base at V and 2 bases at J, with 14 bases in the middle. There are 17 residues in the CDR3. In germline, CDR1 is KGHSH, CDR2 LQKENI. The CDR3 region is CASSPRERSRTNEKLFF. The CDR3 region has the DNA TGTGCCAGCTCACCACGGGAGCGGAGCCGCACTAATGAAAAACTGTTTTTT. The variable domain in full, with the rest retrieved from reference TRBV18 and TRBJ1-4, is NAGVMQNPRHLVRRRGQEARLRCSPMKGHSHVYWYRQLPEEGLKFMVYLQKENIIDESGMPKERFSAEFPKEGPSILRIQQVVRGDSAAYFCASSPRERSRTNEKLFFGSGTQLSVL.

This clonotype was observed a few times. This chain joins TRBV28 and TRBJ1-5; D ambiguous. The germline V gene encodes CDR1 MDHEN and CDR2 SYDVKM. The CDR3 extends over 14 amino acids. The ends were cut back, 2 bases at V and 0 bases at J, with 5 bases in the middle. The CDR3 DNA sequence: TGTGCCAGCAGTTTAACCCATAGCAATCAGCCCCAGCATTTT. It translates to CASSLTHSNQPQHF.

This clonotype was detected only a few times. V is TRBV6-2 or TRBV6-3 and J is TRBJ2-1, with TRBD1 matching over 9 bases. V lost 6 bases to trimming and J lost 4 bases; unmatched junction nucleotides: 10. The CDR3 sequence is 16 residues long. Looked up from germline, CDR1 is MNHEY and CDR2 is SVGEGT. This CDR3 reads CASSPRDRAGYNEQFF. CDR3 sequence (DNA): TGTGCCAGCAGCCCCCGGGACAGGGCGGGATACAATGAGCAGTTCTTC.

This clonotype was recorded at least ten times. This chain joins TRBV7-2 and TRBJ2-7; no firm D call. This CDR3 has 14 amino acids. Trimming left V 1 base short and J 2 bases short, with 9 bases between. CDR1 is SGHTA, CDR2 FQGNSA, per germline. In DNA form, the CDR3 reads TGTGCCAGCAGCTTAGTCCCAGGTACCTACGAGCAGTACTTC. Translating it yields CASSLVPGTYEQYF.

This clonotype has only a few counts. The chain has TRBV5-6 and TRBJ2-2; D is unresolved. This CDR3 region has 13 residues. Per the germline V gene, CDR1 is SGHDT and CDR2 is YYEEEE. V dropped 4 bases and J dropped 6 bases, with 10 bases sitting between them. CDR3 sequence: CASSPDFAGELFF. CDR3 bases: TGTGCCAGCAGCCCCGATTTCGCCGGGGAGCTGTTTTTT.